This T cell receptor beta chain was captured by sequencing in a study of blood T cell repertoires in COVID-19. Profiling relied on immunoSEQ multiplex PCR, and the TCRdb table lists in-frame clones only, not all of them. The sample contains under 200,000 clones, around four fifths of which appear only once. Trimming stripped 6 bases from V and 4 bases from J, with 12 bases between. This CDR3 region has 13 residues. Germline CDR1 and CDR2: LNHDA and SQIVND (reference sequence). The receptor was derived from a woman aged 55-70 years who had recovered from COVID-19. The source material was PBMCs or T cells enriched from blood (not recorded which). The J gene is TRBJ1-1, the V gene TRBV19; D might be TRBD1 (5 bases). The CDR3 nucleotides read TGTGCCAGTAGGGGGGGACGGTTCACTGAAGCTTTCTTT. Translation gives CASRGGRFTEAFF.